These 26 T cell receptor beta chains originate from one sample sequenced in a study of CD8+ T cells in alopecia areata. Extracted from the samples, RNA was reverse transcribed into cDNA to serve as the sequencing template. Repertoires were generated with immunoSEQ multiplex PCR, while TCRdb's copy carries only in-frame clones and drops some. The table shows roughly 130,000 clones, with roughly 58% occurring only once. The source material was CD4+ T cells sorted from blood, sampled at week 0. Receptors were obtained from a human donor with alopecia areata.

The chain combines TRBV21-1 with TRBJ1-5. TRBV21-1 is an annotated pseudogene. CDR3 size: 14 residues. The CDR3 protein is CASSADWGGQPQHF. The DNA for the CDR3 is TGTGCCAGCAGCGCCGACTGGGGGGGACAGCCCCAGCATTTT.

Details on this clone: Likely a read error: the CDR3 ends without its conserved phenylalanine or tryptophan. It is unclear where the CDR3 begins or ends on the DNA, so no DNA is shown, and the CDR3 is as TCRdb lists it. This chain connects TRBV7-2 to TRBJ2-4; TRBD2, the table's D call, lacks a check against the DNA. Per the germline V gene, CDR1 is SGHTA and CDR2 is FQGNSA. A total of 13 residues make up the CDR3, ends included. The chain's CDR3 is CASSLGVTGRAWL.

The chain joins TRBV6-5 to TRBJ2-2; no definite D call. The CDR3 runs 12 residues. Germline V gives CDR1 MNHEY, CDR2 SVGAGI. V dropped 7 bases and J dropped 3 bases, with 6 bases sitting between them. CDR3 in amino acids: CASTSYTGELFF. DNA for the CDR3: TGTGCCAGCACCTCCTACACCGGGGAGCTGTTTTTT.

This chain uses TRBV18 with TRBJ2-7; D remains ambiguous. The V end was cut by 0 bases, the J end by 3 bases, with 9 bases between. This CDR3 spans 14 amino acids. From germline, CDR1 is KGHSH and CDR2 LQKENI. The CDR3 region has the DNA TGTGCCAGCTCACCACCGAACTCCCACTACGAGCAGTACTTC. This gives the protein CASSPPNSHYEQYF.

The chain recombines TRBV7-9 with TRBJ2-5; 8 bases line up with TRBD2. The CDR3 covers 18 residues. CDR1 is SEHNR, CDR2 FQNEAQ, per germline (reference sequence). Germline trimming cut 5 bases from V and 5 bases from J; bases unmatched to any gene: 19. The CDR3 loop reads CASSRQVLTSDRGETQYF. CDR3 nucleotides: TGTGCCAGCAGCCGTCAAGTACTGACTAGCGATAGAGGGGAGACCCAGTACTTC.

The rearrangement joins TRBV7-2 to TRBJ1-6, with 7 nucleotides matching TRBD1. Germline V gene lookup returns CDR1 SGHTA and CDR2 FQGNSA. The junction had 4 bases not matched to a gene; V was cut back by 4 bases and J by 7 bases. The CDR3 has 14 amino acids. In DNA form, the CDR3 reads TGTGCCAGCAGCTCCCACAGGGGAAATTCACCCCTCCACTTT. Its protein is CASSSHRGNSPLHF.

This chain joins TRBV7-2 and TRBJ2-7, with a weak D call TRBD2 (5 bases). This CDR3 is 14 amino acids long. Trimming removed 1 base at V and 4 bases at J, with 11 bases between. Germline loops: CDR1 SGHTA, CDR2 FQGNSA. CDR3 coding DNA: TGTGCCAGCAGCTTAGAACGAGGGAGATACGAGCAGTACTTC. This codes for CASSLERGRYEQYF.

The chain links TRBV28 to TRBJ2-7; 7 nucleotides match TRBD2. The V gene end was trimmed by 4 bases and the J gene end by 6 bases; junction bases not matched to a gene: 18. The CDR3 consists of 17 residues. CDR1 is MDHEN and CDR2 is SYDVKM in the germline V gene. This chain's CDR3 is CASSSKTPSAGRGEQYF. In DNA form, the CDR3 reads TGTGCCAGCAGTTCCAAAACCCCCTCAGCGGGGAGAGGCGAGCAGTACTTC.

This chain joins TRBV5-5 and TRBJ2-7, with TRBD1 matching over 7 bases. The CDR3 extends over 14 amino acids. With 5 bases clipped from V and 0 bases from J, the junction kept 5 bases outside the gene matches. Germline assignment: CDR1 SGHKS and CDR2 YYEKEE (reference sequence). CDR3 loop: CASSPTGTSYEQYF. DNA of the CDR3: TGTGCCAGCAGTCCGACAGGGACCTCCTACGAGCAGTACTTC. Full variable domain (remainder filled in from reference TRBV5-5 and TRBJ2-7): DAGVTQSPTHLIKTRGQQVTLRCSPISGHKSVSWYQQVLGQGPQFIFQYYEKEERGRGNFPDRFSARQFPNYSSELNVNALLLGDSALYLCASSPTGTSYEQYFGPGTRLTVT.

This chain joins TRBV15 and TRBJ2-3; 8 positions agree with TRBD2. CDR1 is LNHNV and CDR2 is YYDKDF in the germline V gene (reference sequence). With V trimmed by 4 bases and J by 3 bases, 6 bases remained unmatched. The length of the CDR3 is 15 residues. The CDR3 nucleotides are TGTGCCACCAGCAAAATTGCGGGAGGTACAGATACGCAGTATTTT. It specifies CATSKIAGGTDTQYF.

The chain uses TRBV4-3 and TRBJ2-1, with TRBD2 identical over 8 bases. This CDR3 is built from 17 residues. Germline V gene data show CDR1 as LGHNA and CDR2 as YSLEER. V dropped 3 bases and J dropped 4; count of bases not matched to a gene: 11. CDR3 amino acids: CASSQVIGLATYNEQFF. In nucleotides, the CDR3 is TGCGCCAGCAGCCAGGTTATAGGACTAGCAACGTACAATGAGCAGTTCTTC.

The genes are TRBV2 and TRBJ1-5; D is ambiguous. Trimming shortened V by 7 bases and J by 2 bases, and 9 bases separated the two germline ends. Per the germline V gene, CDR1 is SNHLY and CDR2 is FYNNEI. This CDR3 has 13 amino acids. CDR3 amino acids: CASIGRRNQPQHF. The CDR3 DNA follows: TGTGCCAGCATTGGGCGACGCAATCAGCCCCAGCATTTT.

CDR3 in DNA: TGCAGCGTTGAAGATGAGGGGTACGGGTATGGCTACACCTTC. Translation: CSVEDEGYGYGYTF. V gene TRBV29-1 combines with J gene TRBJ1-2; possibly TRBD1 for D (5 bases). The CDR3 spans 14 residues. Germline V CDR1 and CDR2: SQVTM, ANQGSEA. V lost 0 bases and J lost 5, with 13 bases in between. The variable domain in full, with the rest retrieved from reference TRBV29-1 and TRBJ1-2, is SAVISQKPSRDICQRGTSLTIQCQVDSQVTMMFWYRQQPGQSLTLIATANQGSEATYESGFVIDKFPISRPNLTFSTLTVSNMSPEDSSIYLCSVEDEGYGYGYTFGSGTRLTVV.

The chain has TRBV5-1 and TRBJ2-5, with unresolved D. CDR1 and CDR2 (germline): SGHRS, YFSETQ. The CDR3 runs 11 residues. Deletions cut 5 bases from V and 5 bases from J, with 7 bases between. CDR3 coding DNA: TGCGCCAGCAGTCAGGCGGAGACCCAGTACTTC. It is translated as CASSQAETQYF.

The CDR3 coding sequence is TGTGCCAGTATCAGCGCCGAGGACAGGGGCGGAATGGGCTATGGCTACACCTTC. The encoded protein is CASISAEDRGGMGYGYTF. The genes are TRBV19 and TRBJ1-2; 9 nucleotides match TRBD1. The CDR3 loop spans 18 amino acids. Germline CDR1 reads LNHDA; CDR2 reads SQIVND (reference sequence). The V gene end was trimmed by 7 bases and the J gene end by 4 bases; junction bases not matched to a gene: 19.

The chain joins TRBV5-4 to TRBJ2-1; D could derive from TRBD1 or TRBD2 (6 bases each). The V gene's germline CDR1 is SGHNT and CDR2 YYREEE (reference sequence). The length of the CDR3 is 16 residues. V lost 4 bases to trimming and J lost 8 bases, with 22 bases between them. The CDR3 DNA follows: TGTGCCAGCAGCCCTCCCGGGGGTAGGGGGAACGATGAGCAGTTCTTC. Translating it yields CASSPPGGRGNDEQFF.

The chain employs TRBV5-1 and TRBJ2-1; no reliable D call. CDR1 is SGHRS, CDR2 YFSETQ, per germline. CDR3 length: 14 residues. Between the trimmed V and J ends, which lost 0 bases and 6 bases, there was a span of 10 bases. This CDR3 reads CASSLEAPPNEQFF. CDR3 in DNA: TGCGCCAGCAGCTTGGAGGCCCCCCCCAATGAGCAGTTCTTC.

The rearrangement links TRBV6-6 to TRBJ1-1; 8 bases are a match to TRBD1. V lost 5 bases and J lost 5; bases outside the gene matches: 7. The CDR3 runs 14 residues. CDR1 MNHNY and CDR2 SVGAGI come from the germline V gene (reference sequence). The CDR3 DNA sequence: TGTGCCAGCAGTCCAGGACAGGGAGGTACTGAAGCTTTCTTT. It codes for CASSPGQGGTEAFF.

The table lists this clone with a few counts. J is TRBJ2-1 and V is TRBV5-1, with unresolved D. This CDR3 region has 15 residues. V was cut by 0 bases and J by 4 bases, with 11 bases left in between. Germline CDR1 SGHRS, CDR2 YFSETQ. The CDR3 spells CASSLAGTSYNEQFF. CDR3 in DNA: TGCGCCAGCAGCTTGGCCGGTACTTCTTACAATGAGCAGTTCTTC.

The chain's CDR3 is CASSRHSSYEQYF. The CDR3, as DNA: TGTGCCAGCAGCCGCCACAGCTCCTACGAGCAGTACTTC. The chain has TRBV14 and TRBJ2-7, with unresolved D. CDR1 and CDR2 from the germline V gene are SGHDN and FVKESK. This CDR3 region has 13 residues. Trimming stripped 4 bases from V and 0 bases from J, with 7 bases between.

This clone showed up just once. The V and J genes are TRBV5-4 and TRBJ2-1; 7 bases match TRBD1. Per the germline V gene, CDR1 is SGHNT and CDR2 is YYREEE (reference sequence). CDR3 length: 14 residues. V gave up 4 bases and J gave up 4 bases; unmatched junction bases: 5. The CDR3 nucleotides are TGTGCCAGCAGCCCGCCGACAGGGTACAATGAGCAGTTCTTC. Amino acid sequence: CASSPPTGYNEQFF.

The chain joins TRBV7-9 to TRBJ2-3; the D gene could be TRBD1 or TRBD2 (5 bases each). V lost 3 bases, J lost 4 bases, and 11 bases lay in between. Germline CDR1 and CDR2: SEHNR and FQNEAQ (reference sequence). The CDR3 consists of 14 residues. The CDR3, as DNA: TGTGCCAGCAGCTTCGGGGCCGGGTCAGATACGCAGTATTTT. Translating it yields CASSFGAGSDTQYF.

This clone was picked up a small number of times. CDR3 bases: TGTGCCAGCAGTAGACTAGCGGGGGGCTCTGGGGCCAACGTCCTGACTTTC. Protein sequence: CASSRLAGGSGANVLTF. The rearrangement links TRBV27 to TRBJ2-6, with TRBD2 matching over 13 bases. The V gene's germline CDR1 is MNHEY and CDR2 SMNVEV (reference sequence). The length of the CDR3 is 17 residues. V was pared by 5 bases and J by 0 bases, with 1 base of the junction left unmatched.

This clone was detected only a few times. The chain couples TRBV6-6 to TRBJ2-5, with 12 nucleotides matching TRBD2. CDR3 size: 15 residues. Trimming cost V 6 bases and J 5 bases; bases outside gene matches: 7. Germline V gene data show CDR1 as MNHNY and CDR2 as SVGAGI (reference sequence). CDR3 sequence: CASRRLAGGGETQYF. CDR3 bases: TGTGCCAGCAGGCGCCTAGCGGGAGGGGGGGAGACCCAGTACTTC.

This clone has more than one count but fewer than ten. V usage is TRBV7-9 and J usage is TRBJ2-6; D uncertain. There are 17 residues in the CDR3. Deletions cut 0 bases from V and 0 bases from J, with 9 bases between. Looked up from germline, CDR1 is SEHNR and CDR2 is FQNEAQ (reference sequence). The CDR3 protein is CASSLAGRFSGANVLTF. CDR3 nucleotide sequence: TGTGCCAGCAGCTTAGCGGGCAGGTTCTCTGGGGCCAACGTCCTGACTTTC.

This rearrangement joins TRBV10-1 to TRBJ2-1, with 14 bases identical to TRBD2. The CDR3 has 15 residues. Losses at the gene ends were 7 bases for V and 10 bases for J; bases not matched to a gene: 9. Germline values: CDR1 WNHNN, CDR2 SYGVQD (reference sequence). This CDR3 reads CASITGTSGSLEQFF. DNA of the CDR3: TGCGCCAGCATTACCGGGACTAGCGGGAGTTTAGAGCAGTTCTTC.